The following is a T cell receptor (beta chain) sequence with its context. This specimen belongs to a study of T cell responses to AZD1222 COVID-19 vaccine. The CDR3 is 15 amino acids. The germline V gene has CDR1 GTSNPN and CDR2 SVGIG (reference sequence). V gave up 5 bases and J gave up 0 bases, with 17 bases separating them. Only in-frame clones appear in the TCRdb table, and some are missing; sequencing was by immunoSEQ multiplex PCR. The repertoire holds about 110,000 clones, roughly nine tenths seen once, with roughly 3% in the top ten. Here the sequenced sample was peripheral blood, taken on day 0 of MenACWY control vaccination. The TCR was taken from an adult in good health. The chain is built from TRBV30 and TRBJ2-7; possible D gene TRBD2, 5 bases. CDR3 protein: CAWLSNKRSSYEQYF. In DNA, the CDR3 is TGTGCCTGGCTGAGTAATAAGCGGAGCTCCTACGAGCAGTACTTC.